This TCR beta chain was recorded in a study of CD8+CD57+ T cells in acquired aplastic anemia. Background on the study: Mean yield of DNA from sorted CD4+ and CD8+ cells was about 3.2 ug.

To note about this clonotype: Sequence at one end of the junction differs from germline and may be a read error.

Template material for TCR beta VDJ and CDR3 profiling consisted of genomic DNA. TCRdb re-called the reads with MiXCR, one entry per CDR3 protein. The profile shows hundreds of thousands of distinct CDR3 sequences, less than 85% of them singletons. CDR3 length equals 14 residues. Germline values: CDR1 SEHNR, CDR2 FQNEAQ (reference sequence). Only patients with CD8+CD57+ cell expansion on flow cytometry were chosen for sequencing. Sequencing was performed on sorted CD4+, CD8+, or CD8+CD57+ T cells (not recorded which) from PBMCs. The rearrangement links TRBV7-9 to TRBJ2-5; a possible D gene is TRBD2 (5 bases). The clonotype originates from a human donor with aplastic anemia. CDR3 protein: CATSWESDTQTFGF. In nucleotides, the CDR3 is TGTGCCACCAGCTGGGAGTCCGATACGCAGACTTTTGGCTTC.